The next 17 T cell receptor beta chains were all read from a single sample in a study of blood T cell repertoires in COVID-19. TCRdb's copy holds only in-frame clones and misses some; the assay was immunoSEQ multiplex PCR. The sample shows around 200,000 clones, around 81% of them seen only once. Sample: peripheral blood. The source is a human donor with acute or convalescent COVID-19. The donor label of this sample is uncertain.

The chain links TRBV10-3 to TRBJ2-1, with 7 bases that match TRBD2. The CDR3 covers 16 residues. Germline assignment: CDR1 ENHRY and CDR2 SYGVKD. Germline trimming cut 4 bases from V and 4 bases from J; bases unmatched to any gene: 10. This CDR3 is CAISGSGGGRYNEQFF. The DNA of the CDR3 is TGTGCCATCAGTGGGTCTGGGGGAGGGAGGTACAATGAGCAGTTCTTC.

DNA of the CDR3: TGCAGCTTCGGACAGGGTTGGGAGAACACTGAAGCTTTCTTT. Translating gives CSFGQGWENTEAFF. The chain carries TRBV29-1 and TRBJ1-1; 8 bases line up with TRBD1. The CDR3 consists of 14 residues. From germline, CDR1 is SQVTM and CDR2 ANQGSEA. V dropped 8 bases and J dropped 1; count of bases not matched to a gene: 9.

The chain joins TRBV30 to TRBJ1-4; 8 bases are shared with TRBD1. V was pared by 4 bases and J by 8 bases, with 6 bases of the junction left unmatched. The CDR3 runs 13 residues. Germline V gives CDR1 GTSNPN, CDR2 SVGIG (reference sequence). CDR3 residues: CAWKGQVYEKLFF. The CDR3 coding sequence is TGTGCCTGGAAGGGACAGGTCTACGAAAAACTGTTTTTT.

The gene calls are TRBV19 and TRBJ1-5; a weak D match, TRBD1 (6 bases). This CDR3 contains 16 residues. V lost 5 bases and J lost 3, with 17 bases in between. The V gene's germline CDR1 is LNHDA and CDR2 SQIVND (reference sequence). CDR3 sequence: CASSPTGGAPNQPQHF. Here the CDR3 DNA reads TGTGCCAGTAGTCCCACTGGGGGGGCGCCCAATCAGCCCCAGCATTTT.

The chain uses TRBV11-3 and TRBJ2-3, with TRBD2 matching 16 bases. V trimming: 5 bases; J trimming: 6 bases; junction bases outside the gene matches: 8. This CDR3 comprises 17 residues. Germline-derived CDR1 and CDR2 are SGHNT and YENEEA. The CDR3 DNA sequence: TGTGCCAGCAGCCCTGGGACTAGCGGGGGGGCATTGGATACGCAGTATTTT. This gives the protein CASSPGTSGGALDTQYF.

The chain combines TRBV5-1 with TRBJ1-2; 7 bases are shared with TRBD1. CDR3 length: 15 residues. V was pared by 4 bases and J by 4 bases, with 10 bases of the junction left unmatched. Germline V lookup: CDR1 SGHRS, CDR2 YFSETQ. CDR3 protein: CASSADRVGGYGYTF. As DNA, the CDR3 is TGCGCCAGCAGCGCTGACAGGGTGGGTGGCTATGGCTACACCTTC.

The V and J genes are TRBV27 and TRBJ1-5; 7 positions match TRBD1. The CDR3 totals 15 residues. Germline V gene sequence: CDR1 MNHEY, CDR2 SMNVEV (reference sequence). V was clipped by 5 bases and J by 3 bases; unmatched bases: 7. CDR3 DNA: TGTGCCAGCAGTCGGGACAGACCCTTCAATCAGCCCCAGCATTTT. This codes for CASSRDRPFNQPQHF.

CDR3: CASSGEVSGRFYNEQFF. DNA for the CDR3: TGTGCCAGCAGCGGAGAGGTTAGCGGGAGATTTTACAATGAGCAGTTCTTC. The chain couples TRBV9 to TRBJ2-1; 9 bases are a match to TRBD2. CDR1 and CDR2 (germline): SGDLS, YYNGEE. The CDR3 sequence is 17 residues long. The trim removed 3 bases at V and 4 bases at J, leaving 11 bases unmatched. Full variable domain (remainder filled in from reference TRBV9 and TRBJ2-1): DSGVTQTPKHLITATGQRVTLRCSPRSGDLSVYWYQQSLDQGLQFLIQYYNGEERAKGNILERFSAQQFPDLHSELNLSSLELGDSALYFCASSGEVSGRFYNEQFFGPGTRLTVL.

V and J are TRBV6-5 and TRBJ1-4, with a weak D call TRBD1 (5 bases). Germline V gene lookup returns CDR1 MNHEY and CDR2 SVGAGI. This CDR3 has 13 residues. V lost 4 bases and J lost 7, with 10 bases in between. The CDR3: CASSSLTAEKLFF. The CDR3 DNA reads as TGTGCCAGCAGTTCACTGACAGCTGAAAAACTGTTTTTT.

The chain joins TRBV14 to TRBJ1-2; 8 nucleotides align to TRBD1. This CDR3 has 14 residues. The V segment lost 4 bases and the J segment 8 bases; nucleotides outside the gene matches: 9. Germline loops: CDR1 SGHDN, CDR2 FVKESK. The DNA of the CDR3 is TGTGCCAGCAGCCCCTGGACAGGGACGGGAGGCTACACCTTC. It specifies CASSPWTGTGGYTF.

This clone was observed a handful of times. The chain has TRBV11-2 and TRBJ2-7; no firm D call. The CDR3 length is 13 residues. V was shortened by 0 bases and J by 3 bases, with 6 bases between the two germline ends. Germline V CDR1 and CDR2: SGHAT, FQNNGV. DNA for the CDR3: TGTGCCAGCAGCTTAGATCTGTTCTACGAGCAGTACTTC. Translation: CASSLDLFYEQYF.

The gene calls are TRBV28 and TRBJ2-7; tentatively, D is TRBD2 (5 bases). This CDR3 has 16 amino acids. Trimming shortened V by 2 bases and J by 4 bases, and 18 bases separated the two germline ends. CDR1 and CDR2 (germline): MDHEN, SYDVKM. The CDR3 bases are TGTGCCAGCAGTTTAGGTGGGGTCCTTCGGACTTACGAGCAGTACTTC. Translation: CASSLGGVLRTYEQYF.

This clone has a single count. The chain carries TRBV5-4 and TRBJ2-7; TRBD1 matches 7 bases. Germline V gene sequence: CDR1 SGHNT, CDR2 YYREEE (reference sequence). This CDR3 region has 16 residues. V shed 4 bases and J 2 bases; nucleotides not matched to a gene: 12. The CDR3 coding sequence is TGTGCCAGCAGCCCATACAGGGGTCAGCCTGCCTACGAGCAGTACTTC. Protein: CASSPYRGQPAYEQYF. Using reference TRBV5-4 and TRBJ2-7 for the parts outside the CDR3, the full variable domain is ETGVTQSPTHLIKTRGQQVTLRCSSQSGHNTVSWYQQALGQGPQFIFQYYREEENGRGNFPPRFSGLQFPNYSSELNVNALELDDSALYLCASSPYRGQPAYEQYFGPGTRLTVT.

This clone was counted once. This likely comes from a read error, as the CDR3 has no conserved phenylalanine or tryptophan at its end. The DNA is left out, because the CDR3 cannot be placed on it with certainty; the CDR3 is given as TCRdb lists it. The gene calls are TRBV21-1 and TRBJ2-7; whether TRBD1, the table's D call, matches the DNA was not checked. TRBV21-1 is shown as a pseudogene. The CDR3 region is 10 residues in length, termini included. The CDR3 reads CASSARQGMS.

The genes are TRBV25-1 and TRBJ2-5, with 9 bases that match TRBD2. From germline, CDR1 is MGHDK and CDR2 SYGVNS. CDR3 length: 16 residues. V lost 7 bases to trimming and J lost 4 bases; unmatched junction nucleotides: 13. The CDR3 DNA is TGTGCCAGCACCGACAGGGCGGGGGGGAATAGAGAGACCCAGTACTTC. This gives the protein CASTDRAGGNRETQYF.

V and J are TRBV30 and TRBJ1-3; 7 bases align to TRBD1. Trimming cost V 2 bases and J 15 bases; bases outside gene matches: 10. The CDR3 consists of 12 residues. CDR1 and CDR2 from the germline V gene are GTSNPN and SVGIG (reference sequence). The CDR3 protein is CAWSKETGAKYF. CDR3 DNA sequence: TGTGCCTGGAGTAAGGAAACAGGGGCTAAATATTTT.

V gene TRBV3-1 (or the pseudogene TRBV3-2) combines with J gene TRBJ1-4; 8 bases fit TRBD1. This CDR3 is 18 amino acids long. CDR1 and CDR2 from the germline V gene are LGHDT and YNNKEL (reference sequence). J gave up 3 bases and V 0 bases, and 9 bases lay outside the gene matches. This CDR3 is CASSQDPGGASSNEKLFF. The CDR3 DNA sequence: TGTGCCAGCAGCCAAGATCCAGGGGGCGCGAGTTCTAATGAAAAACTGTTTTTT.